A single sample gave rise to the 14 T cell receptor beta chains below, sequenced in a study of Ad26.COV2.S vaccination and SARS-CoV-2 variants. As for treatment: 19 received Ad26.COV2.S at low or high dose, single or two shots; about 5 received placebo; per-sample allocation not given. Sampling was done on day 63 after the first vaccine or placebo injection. The method was immunoSEQ multiplex PCR; TCRdb's version includes in-frame clones alone and lacks a portion of them. Among hundreds of thousands of clones, roughly 90% were seen once, and the ten largest hold about 1.5%. Material: peripheral blood, obtained in a trial of Ad26.COV2.S vaccine versus placebo. These TCRs come from a person between 18 and 65 years old who received the Ad26.COV2.S COVID-19 vaccine or a placebo.

The rearrangement links TRBV27 to TRBJ2-7; D gene uncertain. V was trimmed by 4 bases and J by 2 bases, leaving 12 bases between them. CDR3 length equals 14 residues. The germline V gene has CDR1 MNHEY and CDR2 SMNVEV (reference sequence). The DNA of the CDR3 is TGTGCCAGCAGTTCCTCACGGATTACCTACGAGCAGTACTTC. Protein sequence: CASSSSRITYEQYF.

This clone was observed a single time. The chain uses TRBV13 and TRBJ1-2; D is ambiguous. The ends were cut back, 1 base at V and 7 bases at J, with 7 bases in the middle. The CDR3 has 12 amino acids. From germline, CDR1 is PRHDT and CDR2 FYEKMQ (reference sequence). CDR3 amino acids: CASSLADPGYTF. Written as DNA, the CDR3 is TGTGCCAGCAGCTTAGCCGACCCTGGCTACACCTTC.

V is TRBV6-1 and J is TRBJ2-1; D could derive from TRBD1 or TRBD2 (5 bases each). The length of the CDR3 is 14 residues. Trimming shortened V by 3 bases and J by 0 bases, and 6 bases separated the two germline ends. Germline-derived CDR1 and CDR2 are MNHNS and SASEGT. CDR3 protein: CASSEGPSYNEQFF. Here the CDR3 DNA reads TGTGCCAGCAGTGAGGGACCCTCCTACAATGAGCAGTTCTTC.

The V call is TRBV3-1 (or the pseudogene TRBV3-2), the J call TRBJ2-2; 7 bases fit TRBD2. Germline V lookup: CDR1 LGHDT, CDR2 YNNKEL (reference sequence). V shed 4 bases, J shed 3 bases, and the junction held 8 bases outside the gene matches. The CDR3 is made up of 16 amino acids. As DNA, the CDR3 is TGTGCCAGCAGCCCCGGGACTATAATTTACACCGGGGAGCTGTTTTTT. It codes for CASSPGTIIYTGELFF.

The CDR3 DNA reads as TGTGCCTGCCCCGGGACTAGCACTTACAATGAGCAGTTCTTC. Its protein product is CACPGTSTYNEQFF. The gene calls are TRBV30 and TRBJ2-1; TRBD2 matches at 9 bases. Germline CDR1 is GTSNPN and CDR2 is SVGIG (reference sequence). The CDR3 is 14 amino acids. J lost 4 bases, V lost 6 bases, and 7 bases had no gene match.

The chain has TRBV6-2 or TRBV6-3 and TRBJ2-1; tentatively, D is TRBD2 (6 bases). The CDR3 spans 12 residues. Germline lookup yields CDR1 MNHEY and CDR2 SVGEGT. V lost 4 bases, J lost 7 bases, and 8 bases lay in between. The CDR3 DNA reads as TGTGCCAGCAGTTTACTAGCTAATGAGCAGTTCTTC. Its translation is CASSLLANEQFF.

V gene TRBV9 combines with J gene TRBJ2-1; D remains ambiguous. The V gene lost 3 bases and the J gene lost 9 bases, with 7 bases spanning the gap. This CDR3 contains 11 residues. From germline, CDR1 is SGDLS and CDR2 YYNGEE. The CDR3 nucleotides are TGTGCCAGCAGCGCCACAAGTGAGCAGTTCTTC. Its protein is CASSATSEQFF.

V is TRBV30 and J is TRBJ1-5; a weak D match, TRBD1 (6 bases). The CDR3 contains 14 residues. V was clipped by 3 bases and J by 0 bases, with 9 bases between them. Germline-derived CDR1 and CDR2 are GTSNPN and SVGIG (reference sequence). CDR3 DNA: TGTGCCTGGAGCAGGGGAGGTAGCAATCAGCCCCAGCATTTT. Amino acid sequence: CAWSRGGSNQPQHF.

The V and J genes are TRBV7-2 and TRBJ2-5; D not resolved. The germline V gene encodes CDR1 SGHTA and CDR2 FQGNSA. This CDR3 is built from 13 residues. V was pared by 7 bases and J by 5 bases, with 14 bases between. The DNA of the CDR3 is TGTGCCAGCACCTCTTATACTTCGGAGACCCAGTACTTC. Its translation is CASTSYTSETQYF.

This sequence joins TRBV14 and TRBJ1-2, with 7 bases aligning to TRBD1. Per the germline V gene, CDR1 is SGHDN and CDR2 is FVKESK. Trimming cost V 4 bases and J 2 bases; bases outside gene matches: 1. The CDR3 length is 13 residues. As DNA, the CDR3 is TGTGCCAGCAGCCCGGACAGGAACTATGGCTACACCTTC. Translation gives CASSPDRNYGYTF.

V usage is TRBV6-2 or TRBV6-3 and J usage is TRBJ2-4, with 10 nucleotides matching TRBD2. V lost 5 bases and J lost 0; bases outside the gene matches: 7. CDR3 size: 17 residues. Germline loops: CDR1 MNHEY, CDR2 SVGEGT. This CDR3 is CASSPTSGPSAKNIQYF. The CDR3 coding sequence is TGTGCCAGCAGTCCGACTAGCGGGCCCTCAGCCAAAAACATTCAGTACTTC.

V is TRBV5-1 and J is TRBJ1-1; 7 positions agree with TRBD1. The CDR3 is made up of 16 amino acids. CDR1 is SGHRS, CDR2 YFSETQ, per germline. Unmatched junction bases numbered 10, after V lost 1 base and J lost 4 bases. Here the CDR3 reads CASSLNRKGAATEAFF. In DNA, the CDR3 is TGCGCCAGCAGCTTGAACAGGAAGGGGGCAGCCACTGAAGCTTTCTTT.

V and J are TRBV27 and TRBJ2-7; 9 nucleotides match TRBD1. Unmatched junction bases numbered 11, after V lost 5 bases and J lost 3 bases. The CDR3 runs 16 residues. Germline V gene lookup returns CDR1 MNHEY and CDR2 SMNVEV (reference sequence). CDR3 sequence: CASSMSGDREYYEQYF. The CDR3 DNA reads TGTGCCAGCAGTATGTCTGGGGACAGGGAGTACTACGAGCAGTACTTC.

The chain recombines TRBV10-1 with TRBJ2-3; weak D call: TRBD2 (5 bases). From germline, CDR1 is WNHNN and CDR2 SYGVQD (reference sequence). Trimming cost V 11 bases and J 1 base, with 37 bases left between them. The CDR3 is 21 residues long. DNA of the CDR3: TGCGCCGGTCTCGGGGAGTCCCTGAGCCGGGTGGGCACAAGGGGCACAGATACGCAGTATTTT. This encodes CAGLGESLSRVGTRGTDTQYF.